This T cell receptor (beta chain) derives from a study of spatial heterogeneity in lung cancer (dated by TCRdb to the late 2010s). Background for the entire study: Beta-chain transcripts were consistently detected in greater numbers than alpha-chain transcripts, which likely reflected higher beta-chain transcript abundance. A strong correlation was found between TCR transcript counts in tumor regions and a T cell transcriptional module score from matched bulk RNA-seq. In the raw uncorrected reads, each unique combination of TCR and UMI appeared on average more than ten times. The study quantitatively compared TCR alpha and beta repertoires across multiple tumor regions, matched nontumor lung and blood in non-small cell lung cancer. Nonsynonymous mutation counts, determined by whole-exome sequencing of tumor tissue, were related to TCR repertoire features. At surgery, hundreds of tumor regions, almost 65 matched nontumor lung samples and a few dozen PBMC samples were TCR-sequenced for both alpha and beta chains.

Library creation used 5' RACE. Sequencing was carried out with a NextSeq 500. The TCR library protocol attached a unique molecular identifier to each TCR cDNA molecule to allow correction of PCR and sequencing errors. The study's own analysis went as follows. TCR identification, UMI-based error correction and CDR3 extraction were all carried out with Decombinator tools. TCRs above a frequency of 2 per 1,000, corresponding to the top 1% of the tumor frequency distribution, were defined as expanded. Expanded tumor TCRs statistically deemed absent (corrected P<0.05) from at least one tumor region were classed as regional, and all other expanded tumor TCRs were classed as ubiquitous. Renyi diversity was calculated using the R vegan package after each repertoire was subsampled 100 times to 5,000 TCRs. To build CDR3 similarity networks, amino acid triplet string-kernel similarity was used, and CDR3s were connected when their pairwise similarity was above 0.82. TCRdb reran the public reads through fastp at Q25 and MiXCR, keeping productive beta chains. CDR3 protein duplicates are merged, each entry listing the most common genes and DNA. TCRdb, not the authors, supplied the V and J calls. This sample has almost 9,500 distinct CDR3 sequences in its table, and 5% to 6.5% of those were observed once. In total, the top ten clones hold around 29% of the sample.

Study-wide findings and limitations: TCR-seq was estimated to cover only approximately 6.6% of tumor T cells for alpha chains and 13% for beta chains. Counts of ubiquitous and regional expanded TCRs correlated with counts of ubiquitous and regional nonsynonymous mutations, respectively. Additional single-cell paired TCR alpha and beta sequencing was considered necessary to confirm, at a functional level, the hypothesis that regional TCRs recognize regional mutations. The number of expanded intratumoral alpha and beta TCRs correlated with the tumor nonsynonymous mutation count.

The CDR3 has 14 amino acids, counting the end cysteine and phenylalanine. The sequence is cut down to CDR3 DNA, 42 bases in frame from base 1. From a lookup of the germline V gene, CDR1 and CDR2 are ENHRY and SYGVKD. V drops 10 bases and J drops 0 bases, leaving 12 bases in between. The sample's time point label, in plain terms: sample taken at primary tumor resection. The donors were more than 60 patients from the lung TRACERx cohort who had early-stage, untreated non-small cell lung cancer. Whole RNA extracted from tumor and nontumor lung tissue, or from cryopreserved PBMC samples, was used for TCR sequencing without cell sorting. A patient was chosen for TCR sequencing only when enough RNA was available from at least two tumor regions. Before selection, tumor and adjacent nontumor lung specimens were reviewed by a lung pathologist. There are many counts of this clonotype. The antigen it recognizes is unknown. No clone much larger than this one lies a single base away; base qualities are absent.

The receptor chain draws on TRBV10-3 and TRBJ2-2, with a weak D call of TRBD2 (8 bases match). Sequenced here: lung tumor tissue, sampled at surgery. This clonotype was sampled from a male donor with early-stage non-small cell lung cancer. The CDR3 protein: CATGGTANTGELFF. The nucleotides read TGTGCCACGGGAGGGACAGCGAACACCGGGGAGCTGTTTTTT.